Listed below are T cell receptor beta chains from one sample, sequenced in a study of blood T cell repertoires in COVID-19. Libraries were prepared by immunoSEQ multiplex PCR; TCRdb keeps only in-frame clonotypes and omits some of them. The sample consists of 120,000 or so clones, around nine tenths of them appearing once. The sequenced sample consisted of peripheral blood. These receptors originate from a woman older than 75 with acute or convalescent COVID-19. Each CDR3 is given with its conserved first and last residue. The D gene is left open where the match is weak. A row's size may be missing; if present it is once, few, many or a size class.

TGCAGCGACTACAGGGGAGAGACCCAGTACTTC	CSDYRGETQYF	TRBV29-1	-	TRBD1	TRBJ2-5
TGTGCCAGCGCGGCCGACAGCATGAACACTGAAGCTTTCTTT	CASAADSMNTEAFF	TRBV18	-	-	TRBJ1-1
TGTGCCAGCAGCTTGGCCCAGGGACAAGAGACCCAGTACTTC	CASSLAQGQETQYF	TRBV5-4	-	-	TRBJ2-5
TGTGCCAGCAGCGCTCCCGGGACAGGGGTCGGCGGTTCACCCCTCCACTTT	CASSAPGTGVGGSPLHF	TRBV7-2	once	TRBD1	TRBJ1-6
TGTGCCAGTATAAGGTCCGCGGGGAGGTCGGATCAGCCCCAGCATTTT	CASIRSAGRSDQPQHF	TRBV19	-	-	TRBJ1-5
TGTGCCAGCAGCCAAGTCCCCGCATCGGGAGGGCGAGGGGTTCTGGAGACCCAGTACTTC	CASSQVPASGGRGVLETQYF	TRBV3-1/TRBV3-2	-	TRBD2	TRBJ2-5
TGTGCCAGCAGCGTTGCTGGGACTAGCTTCGATGAGCAGTTCTTC	CASSVAGTSFDEQFF	TRBV9	-	TRBD2	TRBJ2-1
TGTGCCAGCAGCGTCGGCGGGAGCACAGATACGCAGTATTTT	CASSVGGSTDTQYF	TRBV9	-	-	TRBJ2-3
TGTGCCAGCAGCGTAGTGGGGGACAGGCCTAGCACAGATACGCAGTATTTT	CASSVVGDRPSTDTQYF	TRBV9	-	TRBD1	TRBJ2-3
TGTGCCAGTAGTACGAGACTAGCGGGGGTCCCGAGCTCCTACAATGAGCAGTTCTTC	CASSTRLAGVPSSYNEQFF	TRBV19	-	TRBD2	TRBJ2-1
TGTGCCAGTATGGGACAGATTTTCTATGGCTACACCTTC	CASMGQIFYGYTF	TRBV19	-	TRBD1	TRBJ1-2
TGTGCCAGCAGCCTCGACAGGGCCAATTCACCCCTCCACTTT	CASSLDRANSPLHF	TRBV9	few	TRBD1	TRBJ1-6
TGCAGTGCTAGTGAGAGGTCTCTAGCCAAAAACATTCAGTACTTC	CSASERSLAKNIQYF	TRBV20-1	-	-	TRBJ2-4
TGCGCCAGCAGCTTGGGTTGGGGGGGCGCCGGGGAGCTGTTTTTT	CASSLGWGGAGELFF	TRBV5-1	-	-	TRBJ2-2
TGTGCCAGCATGGTGACAGGGGGCCCATTTTTCCCTTCTGGAAACACCATATATTTT	CASMVTGGPFFPSGNTIYF	TRBV27	-	TRBD1	TRBJ1-3
TGTGCCAGCAGTACGAGACAGACCAATCAGCCCCAGCATTTT	CASSTRQTNQPQHF	TRBV6-2/TRBV6-3	-	-	TRBJ1-5
TGCGCCAGCAGCGATCTCAGGGGGTTGAACACTGAAGCTTTCTTT	CASSDLRGLNTEAFF	TRBV5-1	-	TRBD1	TRBJ1-1
TGCAGCGTTGCGGTGTATGGGCGTCAAGAGACCCAGTACTTC	CSVAVYGRQETQYF	TRBV29-1	-	-	TRBJ2-5
TGCGCCAGCAGTTTGACAGGGGGCAACGAGCAGTACTTC	CASSLTGGNEQYF	TRBV5-1	-	TRBD1	TRBJ2-7
TGTGCCAGTAGCTCGCGTGACAGGCAATATGGCTACACCTTC	CASSSRDRQYGYTF	TRBV19	-	-	TRBJ1-2
TGTGCCAGCAACTTAGGTCCTCCCCTTCGGGGCAATGAGCAGTTCTTC	CASNLGPPLRGNEQFF	TRBV7-8	-	-	TRBJ2-1
TGTGCCATCAGGGGACAGGGAGGAAGAAGCACAGATACGCAGTATTTT	CAIRGQGGRSTDTQYF	TRBV10-3	-	TRBD1	TRBJ2-3
TGTGCCAGCAGTGGAGGTGGAGATACGCAGTATTTT	CASSGGGDTQYF	TRBV2	-	-	TRBJ2-3
TGTGCAGGGGGGGAGCATAGCAATCAGCCCCAGCATTTT	CAGGEHSNQPQHF	TRBV30	-	-	TRBJ1-5
TGTGCCAGCAGCTTAGGCCAGAACTATGGCTACACCTTC	CASSLGQNYGYTF	TRBV7-3	-	-	TRBJ1-2
TGCGCCAGCAGCAACCCGGGACAGGGGGATTCACCCCTCCACTTT	CASSNPGQGDSPLHF	TRBV4-1	-	TRBD1	TRBJ1-6
TGCGCCAGCAGCTTGGGACAGGGTCGCGGCTATGGCTACACCTTC	CASSLGQGRGYGYTF	TRBV5-1	-	TRBD1	TRBJ1-2
TGTGCCATCAGTGGAGGACTTACTAGCGGGGGCTACAATGAGCAGTTCTTC	CAISGGLTSGGYNEQFF	TRBV10-3	-	TRBD2	TRBJ2-1
TGTGCCAGCAGTTGGGGCCCTTTGACCTACAATGAGCAGTTCTTC	CASSWGPLTYNEQFF	TRBV28	-	-	TRBJ2-1
TGCGCCAGCAGCCCAAGTACCGGGACAGGCTTTCGCGAGCAGTACTTC	CASSPSTGTGFREQYF	TRBV5-1	-	TRBD1	TRBJ2-7
TGTGCCAGTAGTACCTTTCAACAGGGGGGCTCCTACAATGAGCAGTTCTTC	CASSTFQQGGSYNEQFF	TRBV19	-	TRBD1	TRBJ2-1
TGTGCCAGCAGCCAAAGGGGACTAGCGGGAGGTCACCAAGAGACCCAGTACTTC	CASSQRGLAGGHQETQYF	TRBV3-1/TRBV3-2	-	TRBD2	TRBJ2-5
TGTGCCAGCAGTTTACAGGGTAGGCGCAATCAGCCCCAGCATTTT	CASSLQGRRNQPQHF	TRBV27	-	-	TRBJ1-5
TGTGCCAGCAGCTCCTCACTGAGGGGGGAGACCCAGTACTTC	CASSSSLRGETQYF	TRBV5-4	-	-	TRBJ2-5
TGTGCCAGCAGCTTAGGACAGGGTAACTATGGCTACACCTTC	CASSLGQGNYGYTF	TRBV7-2	-	TRBD1	TRBJ1-2
TGTGCCAGCAGGCTCAGTCCTAGCTCCGACCCATCTTATGGCTACACCTTC	CASRLSPSSDPSYGYTF	TRBV28	-	-	TRBJ1-2
TGTGCCAGCAGCGGTAGACAGGGGAATTCACCCCTCCACTTT	CASSGRQGNSPLHF	TRBV6-5	-	TRBD1	TRBJ1-6
TGTGCCAGCTCCCCCGGGACTAGTCCACCCTACGAGCAGTACTTC	CASSPGTSPPYEQYF	TRBV18	once	TRBD2	TRBJ2-7
TGTGCCGGGGGTCAATGGACAGGGAGAGACATTCAGTACTTC	CAGGQWTGRDIQYF	TRBV21-1	once	-	TRBJ2-4
TGTGCCAGCAGCCAAGGGGGGCAAGCTTTCTTT	CASSQGGQAFF	TRBV3-1/TRBV3-2	-	-	TRBJ1-1
TGTGCCAGCAGCATTCGGGGTGCCTACGAGCAGTACTTC	CASSIRGAYEQYF	TRBV3-1/TRBV3-2	-	-	TRBJ2-7
TGTGCCAGCAGCTCGCGGGTGCATGAGCAGTTCTTC	CASSSRVHEQFF	TRBV5-4	-	-	TRBJ2-1
TGTGCCAGTAGTCTACCCGACCGCGGGCGATTTCGACTGTTTTTT	CASSLPDRGRFRLFF	TRBV19	-	-	TRBJ1-4
TGTGCCAGTAGTACACAGGGGCGGCTAGCCAAAAACATTCAGTACTTC	CASSTQGRLAKNIQYF	TRBV19	-	TRBD1	TRBJ2-4
TGTGCCAGCAGGACAGGGTCTGAGTACACTGAAGCTTTCTTT	CASRTGSEYTEAFF	TRBV7-2	-	TRBD1	TRBJ1-1
TGCAGTGCTAGTCTGACAGGGGCGCCTGGAAACACCATATATTTT	CSASLTGAPGNTIYF	TRBV20-1	-	TRBD1	TRBJ1-3
TGTGCCAGCAGTGAGCGGAGTCAAGATACGCAGTATTTT	CASSERSQDTQYF	TRBV6-6	-	-	TRBJ2-3
TGTGCCAGCAGAGTTAGGTTGTCGAGCGCCACTGAAGCTTTCTTT	CASRVRLSSATEAFF	TRBV28	-	-	TRBJ1-1
TGTGCCAGCAGTTTTAGTCAGGCTGGCTACACCTTC	CASSFSQAGYTF	TRBV12-3/TRBV12-4	-	-	TRBJ1-2
TGTGCCAGCAGCTCTCGAGAGACCCAGTACTTC	CASSSRETQYF	TRBV5-4	-	-	TRBJ2-5
TGCGCCAGCAGCGCAAGCCTTGGAGAGACAGCCCAAGAGACCCAGTACTTC	CASSASLGETAQETQYF	TRBV5-1	-	-	TRBJ2-5
TGTGCCAGCAGCTCGGACAGGGGGAGGGATGAGCAGTTCTTC	CASSSDRGRDEQFF	TRBV7-9	-	TRBD1	TRBJ2-1
TGTGCCAGCAGCACCTCCGGGACAGGTGGATACGAGCAGTACTTC	CASSTSGTGGYEQYF	TRBV7-2	-	TRBD1	TRBJ2-7
TGTGCCAGCAGCGGGCTGAGCGGGGGGACAGATACGCAGTATTTT	CASSGLSGGTDTQYF	TRBV7-2	-	TRBD2	TRBJ2-3
TGTGCCAGCACGCGCGGGGGGTGGTCTGGCTACACCTTC	CASTRGGWSGYTF	TRBV2	-	-	TRBJ1-2
TGTGCCAGCAGCTTGGTAGTGAGGGTAGAAAAACTGTTTTTT	CASSLVVRVEKLFF	TRBV5-5	-	-	TRBJ1-4
TGTGCCAGCAGCTTGGATAAAACAGGGGGGCAATATGGCTACACCTTC	CASSLDKTGGQYGYTF	TRBV5-4	-	TRBD1	TRBJ1-2